This record concerns one T cell receptor (beta chain) sequence. As processed by the authors: Estimates of nucleated cell counts were drawn from the amplification of reference gene primers. The method was immunoSEQ multiplex PCR; TCRdb's version includes in-frame clones alone and lacks a portion of them. The D gene and trimming were derived from the DNA, and the V and J assignments and clone size from that table. Here the sample spans a few hundred thousand clones, around 86% being singletons. Enrollment of patients from Seattle took place during active infection, with longitudinal follow-up. The germline V gene encodes CDR1 GTSNPN and CDR2 SVGIG (reference sequence). Trimming left V 4 bases short and J 1 base short, with 16 bases between. This CDR3 has 15 amino acids. This sample is part of a study of blood T cell repertoires in COVID-19.

This clonotype was obtained from a woman in her sixties or seventies with COVID-19, enrolled during active disease. Specimen: peripheral blood. The chain has TRBV30 and TRBJ1-1; D is undetermined. Written as DNA, the CDR3 is TGTGCCTGGACGGTAGGCGGGCGGCCGAACACTGAAGCTTTCTTT. Translating gives CAWTVGGRPNTEAFF.